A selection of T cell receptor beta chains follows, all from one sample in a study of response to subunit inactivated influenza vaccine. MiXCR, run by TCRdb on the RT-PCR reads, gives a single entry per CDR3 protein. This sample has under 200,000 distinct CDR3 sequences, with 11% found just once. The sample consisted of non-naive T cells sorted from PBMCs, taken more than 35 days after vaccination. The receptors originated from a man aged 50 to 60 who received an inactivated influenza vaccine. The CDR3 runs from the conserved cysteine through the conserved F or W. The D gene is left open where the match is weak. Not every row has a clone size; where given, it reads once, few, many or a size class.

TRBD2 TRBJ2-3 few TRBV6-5 CASTTSGRETDTQYF TGTGCCAGCACGACTAGCGGGAGGGAAACAGATACGCAGTATTTT
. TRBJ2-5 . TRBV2 CASNLGSETQYF TGTGCCAGCAACCTGGGTTCGGAGACCCAGTACTTC
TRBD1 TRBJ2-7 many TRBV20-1 CSARPRQGLREQYF TGCAGTGCTAGACCCCGACAGGGATTGCGGGAGCAGTACTTC
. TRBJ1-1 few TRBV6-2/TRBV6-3 CASSYITGNTEAFF TGTGCCAGCAGTTACATTACAGGAAACACTGAAGCTTTCTTT
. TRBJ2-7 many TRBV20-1 CSARPGARGAWEQYF TGCAGTGCTAGACCAGGGGCCAGGGGGGCGTGGGAGCAGTACTTC
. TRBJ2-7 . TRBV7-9 CASSPLYVSSYEQYF TGTGCCAGCAGCCCCCTTTATGTAAGCTCCTACGAGCAGTACTTC
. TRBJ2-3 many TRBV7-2 CASSLDYTDTQYF TGTGCCAGCAGCTTAGACTACACAGATACGCAGTATTTT
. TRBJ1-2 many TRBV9 CASSPLGGIDYGYTF TGTGCCAGCAGCCCACTTGGTGGGATCGACTATGGCTACACCTTC
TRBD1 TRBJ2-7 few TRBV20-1 CSARPGQGNYEQYF TGCAGTGCTAGACCGGGACAGGGGAATTACGAGCAGTACTTC
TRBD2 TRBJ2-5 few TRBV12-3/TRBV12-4 CASTPREGRQETQYF TGTGCCAGCACTCCACGGGAGGGGCGCCAAGAGACCCAGTACTTC
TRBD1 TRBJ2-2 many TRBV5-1 CASSRTGDVTGELFF TGCGCCAGCAGCCGGACAGGGGACGTCACCGGGGAGCTGTTTTTT
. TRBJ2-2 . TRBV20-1 CSASDRAESTGELFF TGCAGTGCTAGTGACCGGGCCGAAAGCACCGGGGAGCTGTTTTTT
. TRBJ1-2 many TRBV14 CASSEELWGPYGYTF TGTGCCAGCAGCGAAGAACTCTGGGGGCCCTATGGCTACACCTTC
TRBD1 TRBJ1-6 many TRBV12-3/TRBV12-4 CASGTGHNSPLHF TGTGCCAGCGGGACAGGACACAATTCACCCCTCCACTTT
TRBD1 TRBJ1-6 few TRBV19 CASSSTTGGRSPLHF TGTGCCAGTAGTTCCACGACAGGGGGCCGTTCACCCCTCCACTTT
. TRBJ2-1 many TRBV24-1 CATSDRGVGSYNEQFF TGTGCCACCAGTGACCGCGGGGTAGGCTCCTACAATGAGCAGTTCTTC
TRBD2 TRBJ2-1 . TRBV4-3 CASSLQQAGGKNEQFF TGCGCCAGCAGCCTGCAACAAGCGGGAGGTAAGAATGAGCAGTTCTTC
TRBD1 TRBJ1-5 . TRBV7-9 CASSRGQGLEPQHF TGTGCCAGCAGCCGAGGACAGGGGCTTGAGCCCCAGCATTTT
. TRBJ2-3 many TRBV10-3 CAVADIPIDTQYF TGTGCCGTCGCGGATATCCCCATAGATACGCAGTATTTT
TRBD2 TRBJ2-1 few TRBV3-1 CASSPKSGGLYNEQFF TGTGCCAGCAGCCCCAAAAGCGGGGGGCTTTACAATGAGCAGTTCTTC
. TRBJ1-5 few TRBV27 CASSGTGLSNQPQHF TGTGCCAGCAGTGGGACGGGACTTAGCAATCAGCCCCAGCATTTT
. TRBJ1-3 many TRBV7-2 CASSLYPSTIYF TGTGCCAGCAGCTTGTATCCCAGCACCATATATTTT
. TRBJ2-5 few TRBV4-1 CASSQYRVMETQYF TGCGCCAGCAGCCAGTACAGGGTTATGGAGACCCAGTACTTC
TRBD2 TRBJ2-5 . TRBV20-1 CSARPAGAGETQYF TGCAGTGCTAGACCAGCGGGGGCCGGGGAGACCCAGTACTTC
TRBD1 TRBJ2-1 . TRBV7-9 CASRTQRQGRNEQFF TGTGCCAGCAGGACCCAACGACAGGGGAGGAATGAGCAGTTCTTC
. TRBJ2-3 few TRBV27 CASSARSVRTDTQYF TGTGCCAGCAGCGCAAGGTCGGTGCGGACAGATACGCAGTATTTT
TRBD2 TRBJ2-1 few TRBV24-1 CATSDPGTSPSDEQFF TGTGCCACCAGTGATCCCGGGACTAGCCCCTCGGATGAGCAGTTCTTC
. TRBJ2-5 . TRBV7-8 CASSLPGVQYF TGTGCCAGCAGCCTACCGGGAGTCCAGTACTTC
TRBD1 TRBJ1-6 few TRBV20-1 CSARGTGRDNSPLHF TGCAGTGCTAGAGGGACAGGGAGGGATAATTCACCCCTCCACTTT
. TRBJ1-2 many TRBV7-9 CASSQTSGGYYYGYTF TGTGCCAGCAGCCAAACCTCGGGGGGGTACTACTATGGCTACACCTTC